This TCR beta chain was retrieved from a study of human T cells and chemical hapten exposure (dated by TCRdb to about 2021). With respect to the entire study: For sensitization, 2% DPC in acetone was applied to a 2 cm by 2 cm area of upper inner arm skin. Most of the patients in the cohort were female, and the cohort covered alopecia areata with under or over 50% scalp involvement, alopecia totalis and alopecia universalis. Patients additionally received weekly therapeutic DPC doses to the scalp throughout the approximately 25-week study period. Patient blood was sampled pre-sensitization (week 0) and at 2, 6 and about 24 weeks after DPC sensitization. Roughly 30 alopecia patients provided blood for TCR sequencing at one to four time points (pre-sensitization, 2, 6 and 24 weeks). The study tracked peripheral blood TCR repertoire changes in vivo during primary and secondary sensitization to the hapten diphenylcyclopropenone (DPC) in alopecia patients. The libraries were sequenced as a pool, and the TCR yield per sample differed mostly because of small variations in library volumes within the pool. Patch testing was performed on the upper back with Finn chambers containing 0.01% DPC, and the patch tests were scored after 6 days according to International Contact Dermatitis Research Group standards. Summary of the overall study and its limitations: Significantly more large CDR3 similarity clusters were formed by expanded TCRs than by pre-sensitization or healthy control sets, consistent with antigen-driven responses. DPC sensitization did not change how many TCRs were above 1 in 1000 frequency, and no evidence was found of alterations in global repertoire structure. Patch test score was positively correlated with the number of PT1 expanded TCRs, with significance at thresholds 8, 16 and 32 but not at 4. Because all patients had alopecia, a presumed autoimmune disease, the immune response of the patients might differ from that of healthy individuals. After repeated subsampling, changes were observed in the strength of the expansion versus patch-test correlation and in the threshold at which the correlation became significant.

According to the germline V gene (reference sequence), CDR1 reads LGHDT and CDR2 reads YNNKEL. The germline ends are 23 bases apart after V is trimmed by 5 bases and J by 4 bases. The CDR3 has 17 amino acids, counting the end cysteine and phenylalanine. Only the CDR3 region is kept as DNA, spanning 51 bases read in frame from base 1. The library was produced with RACE. The sequencer was a NextSeq 500. During library preparation, unique molecular identifiers were attached to individual cDNA molecules so that TCRs could be counted in a quantitative, reproducible way. Both TCR alpha and TCR beta chains were sequenced from each blood RNA sample. The authors' pipeline ran thus. A median of around 100,000 TCRs per sample was observed, with a range of about 23,224 to 690,600. V, J and CDR3 annotation of the TCR reads was performed with the Decombinator software suite. For PS versus PT1 abundance plots, all samples were subsampled to the same number of TCRs (28,000). TCRs were defined as expanded if absent before sensitization and observed at least eight times at the 2-week time point. Clones were called with MiXCR by TCRdb after fastp trimmed the public reads at Q25, and only in-frame beta chains were retained. Each entry is one CDR3 protein sequence, shown with its most common DNA and genes. TCRdb, rather than the study authors, made the V and J calls. For this sample there are about 300,000 distinct CDR3 sequences; around 5.5% appear just once. Around 8% of the sample lies in the top ten.

This clonotype occurred a few times. Its antigen remains undetermined. No base quality information exists; no much larger clone differs at one position. What this sample's time point label stands for: pre-sensitization, week 0. The meaning of the sample's treatment or condition label: therapeutic diphenylcyclopropenone sensitization with weekly scalp DPC. Blood at each patch-test visit was drawn before the patch test was applied. Eligible patients were aged 18 to 70, diagnosed with alopecia, deemed suitable for DPC therapy, and excluded if pregnant. Unfractionated whole blood was collected in Tempus Blood RNA tubes, and total RNA was extracted from that blood.

The chain is encoded by TRBV3-1 joined to TRBJ2-5; too little of a D gene remains to name it. The sequencing here drew on whole blood, taken in connection with sensitization to the hapten diphenylcyclopropenone (DPC). This TCR was recovered from a woman between 18 and 29 years old with alopecia areata. Some clones in this sample may be carry-over from other donors' samples. The sequence in DNA is TGTGCCAGCAGCTCCCCCCTAGTGATCCCCCTGCGAGAGACCCAGTACTTC. It is translated as CASSSPLVIPLRETQYF.